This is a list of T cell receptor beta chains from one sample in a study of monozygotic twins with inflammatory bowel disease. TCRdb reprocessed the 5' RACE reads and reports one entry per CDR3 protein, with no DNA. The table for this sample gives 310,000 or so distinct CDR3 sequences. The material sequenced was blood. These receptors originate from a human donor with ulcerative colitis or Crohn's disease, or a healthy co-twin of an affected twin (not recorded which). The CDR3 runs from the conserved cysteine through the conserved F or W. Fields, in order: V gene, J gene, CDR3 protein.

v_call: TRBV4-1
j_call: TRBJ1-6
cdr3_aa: CASSQGAAAINFNSPLHF

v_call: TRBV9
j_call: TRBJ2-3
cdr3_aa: CASSAPSGGADTQYF

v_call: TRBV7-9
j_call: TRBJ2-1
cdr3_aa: CASSRGRVDEQFF

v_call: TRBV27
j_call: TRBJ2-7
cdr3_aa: CASSLGLAGVIYEQYF

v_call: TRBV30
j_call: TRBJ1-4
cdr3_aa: CAWSPDVGEKLFF

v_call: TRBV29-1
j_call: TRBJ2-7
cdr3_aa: CSVGTSGPYEQYF

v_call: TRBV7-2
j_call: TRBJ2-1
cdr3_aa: CASSLVAGSHNEQFF

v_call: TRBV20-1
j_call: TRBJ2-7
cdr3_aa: CSARDGETSGYEQYF

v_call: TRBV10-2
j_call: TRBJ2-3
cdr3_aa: CASFTSGRTDTQYF

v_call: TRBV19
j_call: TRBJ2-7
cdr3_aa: CASSIPGQGSSYEQYF

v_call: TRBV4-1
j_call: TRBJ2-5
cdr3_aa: CASSQTYSQETQNF

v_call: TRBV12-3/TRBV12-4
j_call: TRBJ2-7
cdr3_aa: CASSLDLQTGNEQYF

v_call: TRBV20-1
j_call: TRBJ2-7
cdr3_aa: CSARSLNYEQYF

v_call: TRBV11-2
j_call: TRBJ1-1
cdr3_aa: CASSSQGRDTEAFF